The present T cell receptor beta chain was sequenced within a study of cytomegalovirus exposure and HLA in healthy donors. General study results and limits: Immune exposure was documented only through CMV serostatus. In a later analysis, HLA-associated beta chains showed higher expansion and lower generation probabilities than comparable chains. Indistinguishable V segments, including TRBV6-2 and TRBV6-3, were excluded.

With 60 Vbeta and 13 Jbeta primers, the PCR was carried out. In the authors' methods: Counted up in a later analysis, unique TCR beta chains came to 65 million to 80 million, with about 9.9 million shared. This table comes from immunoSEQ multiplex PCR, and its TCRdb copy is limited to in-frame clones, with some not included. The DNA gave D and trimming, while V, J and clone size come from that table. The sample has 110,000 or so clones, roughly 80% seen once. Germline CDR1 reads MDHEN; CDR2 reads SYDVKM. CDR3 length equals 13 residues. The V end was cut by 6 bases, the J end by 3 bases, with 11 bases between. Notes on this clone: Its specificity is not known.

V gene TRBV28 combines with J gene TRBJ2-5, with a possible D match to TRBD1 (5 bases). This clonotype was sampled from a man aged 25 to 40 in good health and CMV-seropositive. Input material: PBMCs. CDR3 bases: TGTGCCAGCAGACCAAGCAGGGAAGAGACCCAGTACTTC. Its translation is CASRPSREETQYF.